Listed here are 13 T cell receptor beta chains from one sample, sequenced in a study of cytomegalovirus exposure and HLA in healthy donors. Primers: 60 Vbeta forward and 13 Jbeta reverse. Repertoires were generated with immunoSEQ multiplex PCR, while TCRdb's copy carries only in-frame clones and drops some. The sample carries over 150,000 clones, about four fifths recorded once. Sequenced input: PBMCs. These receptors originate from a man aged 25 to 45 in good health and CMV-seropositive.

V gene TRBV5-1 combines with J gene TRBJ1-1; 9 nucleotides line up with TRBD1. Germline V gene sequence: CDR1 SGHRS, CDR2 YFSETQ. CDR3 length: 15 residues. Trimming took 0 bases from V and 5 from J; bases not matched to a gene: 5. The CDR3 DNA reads TGCGCCAGCAGCTTGGCCTCACAGGGGGCGACTGAAGCTTTCTTT. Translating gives CASSLASQGATEAFF.

CDR3 sequence: CASSGSAGPDEKLFF. CDR3 DNA sequence: TGTGCCAGCAGCGGGTCGGCAGGGCCGGACGAAAAACTGTTTTTT. The V gene is TRBV7-2, the J gene TRBJ1-4, with D possibly TRBD1 on 5 matching bases. Between the trimmed V and J ends, which lost 5 bases and 8 bases, there was a span of 18 bases. This CDR3 has 15 residues. Per the germline V gene, CDR1 is SGHTA and CDR2 is FQGNSA. Complete variable domain (other parts from reference TRBV7-2 and TRBJ1-4): GAGVSQSPSNKVTEKGKDVELRCDPISGHTALYWYRQSLGQGLEFLIYFQGNSAPDKSGLPSDRFSAERTGGSVSTLTIQRTQQEDSAVYLCASSGSAGPDEKLFFGSGTQLSVL.

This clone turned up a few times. The CDR3 region has the DNA TGTGCCTTCACAATAGCGGGAGGGGCAGATACGCAGTATTTT. Its protein is CAFTIAGGADTQYF. The chain employs TRBV30 and TRBJ2-3, with 11 bases identical to TRBD2. After removal of 7 bases from V and 4 bases from J, the junction contained 7 bases not matched to a gene. The germline V gene encodes CDR1 GTSNPN and CDR2 SVGIG (reference sequence). The length of the CDR3 is 14 residues.

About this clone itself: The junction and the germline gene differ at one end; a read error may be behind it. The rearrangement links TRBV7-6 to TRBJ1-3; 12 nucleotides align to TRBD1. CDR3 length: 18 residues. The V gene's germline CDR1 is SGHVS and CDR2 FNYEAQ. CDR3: CASSFGTGGGSSGSTIYF. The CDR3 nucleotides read TGTGCCAGCAGCTTCGGGACAGGGGGCGGAAGCTCTGGAAGCACCATATATTTT.

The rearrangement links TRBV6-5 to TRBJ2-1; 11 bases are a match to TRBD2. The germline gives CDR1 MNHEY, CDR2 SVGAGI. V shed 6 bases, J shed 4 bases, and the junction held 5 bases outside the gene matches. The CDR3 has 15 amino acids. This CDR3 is CASSSGLAGYNEQFF. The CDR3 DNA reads TGTGCCAGCAGCTCAGGACTAGCGGGTTACAATGAGCAGTTCTTC.

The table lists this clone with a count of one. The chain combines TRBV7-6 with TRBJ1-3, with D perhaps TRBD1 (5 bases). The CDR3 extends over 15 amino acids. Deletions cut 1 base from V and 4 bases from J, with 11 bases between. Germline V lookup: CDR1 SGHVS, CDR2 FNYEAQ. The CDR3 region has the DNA TGTGCCAGCAGCTTAGGTCAGGGCCCCGGAAACACCATATATTTT. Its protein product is CASSLGQGPGNTIYF. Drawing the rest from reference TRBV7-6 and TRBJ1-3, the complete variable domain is GAGVSQSPRYKVTKRGQDVALRCDPISGHVSLYWYRQALGQGPEFLTYFNYEAQQDKSGLPNDRFSAERPEGSISTLTIQRTEQRDSAMYRCASSLGQGPGNTIYFGEGSWLTVV.

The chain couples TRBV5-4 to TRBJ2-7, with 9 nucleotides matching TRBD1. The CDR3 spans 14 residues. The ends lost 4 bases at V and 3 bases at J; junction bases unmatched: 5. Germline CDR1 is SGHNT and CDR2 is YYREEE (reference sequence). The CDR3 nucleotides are TGTGCCAGCAGCGAACGGACAGGGGACTACGAGCAGTACTTC. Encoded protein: CASSERTGDYEQYF.

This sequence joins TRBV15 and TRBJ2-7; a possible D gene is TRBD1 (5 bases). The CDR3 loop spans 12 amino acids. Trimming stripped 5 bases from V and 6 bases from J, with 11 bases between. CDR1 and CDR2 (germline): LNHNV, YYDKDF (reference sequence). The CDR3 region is CATSQGALEQYF. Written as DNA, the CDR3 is TGTGCCACCAGCCAAGGGGCTCTCGAGCAGTACTTC.

In nucleotides, the CDR3 is TGTGCCTGGAGTGTAACGGGGATTTACTCCTACGAGCAGTACTTC. Translated, it gives CAWSVTGIYSYEQYF. This rearrangement joins TRBV30 to TRBJ2-7; D possibly corresponds to TRBD2 (5 bases). There are 15 residues in the CDR3. Trimming pared 0 bases from V and 0 bases from J, leaving 12 bases between. CDR1 is GTSNPN and CDR2 is SVGIG in the germline V gene (reference sequence). Filled out from reference TRBV30 and TRBJ2-7, the complete variable domain reads SQTIHQWPATLVQPVGSPLSLECTVEGTSNPNLYWYRQAAGRGLQLLFYSVGIGQISSEVPQNLSASRPQDRQFILSSKKLLLSDSGFYLCAWSVTGIYSYEQYFGPGTRLTVT.

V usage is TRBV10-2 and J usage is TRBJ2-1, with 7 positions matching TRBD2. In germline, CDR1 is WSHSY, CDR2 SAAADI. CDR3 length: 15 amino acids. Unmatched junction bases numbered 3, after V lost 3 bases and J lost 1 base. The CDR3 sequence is CASSDSLASYNEQFF. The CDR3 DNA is TGCGCCAGCAGTGATTCACTAGCGTCCTACAATGAGCAGTTCTTC.

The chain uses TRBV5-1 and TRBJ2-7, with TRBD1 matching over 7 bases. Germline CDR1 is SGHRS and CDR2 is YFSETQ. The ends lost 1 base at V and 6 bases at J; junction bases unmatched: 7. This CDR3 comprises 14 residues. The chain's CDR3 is CASSLTSGQLEQYF. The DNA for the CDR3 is TGCGCCAGCAGCTTGACCTCGGGACAGCTCGAGCAGTACTTC.

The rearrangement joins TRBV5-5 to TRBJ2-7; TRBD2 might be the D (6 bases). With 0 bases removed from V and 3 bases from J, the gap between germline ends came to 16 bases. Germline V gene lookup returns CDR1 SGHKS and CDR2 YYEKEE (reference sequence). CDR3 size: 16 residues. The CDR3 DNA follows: TGTGCCAGCAGCTTGGCCCCGTCTCTCGGGGGCTACGAGCAGTACTTC. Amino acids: CASSLAPSLGGYEQYF. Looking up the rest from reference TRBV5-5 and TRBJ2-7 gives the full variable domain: DAGVTQSPTHLIKTRGQQVTLRCSPISGHKSVSWYQQVLGQGPQFIFQYYEKEERGRGNFPDRFSARQFPNYSSELNVNALLLGDSALYLCASSLAPSLGGYEQYFGPGTRLTVT.

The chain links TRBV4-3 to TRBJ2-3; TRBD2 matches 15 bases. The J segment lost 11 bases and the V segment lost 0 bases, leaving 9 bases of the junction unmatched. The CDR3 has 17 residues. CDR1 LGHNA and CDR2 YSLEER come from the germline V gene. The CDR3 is CASSQDPRTSGGAQQYF. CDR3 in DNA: TGCGCCAGCAGCCAAGATCCACGGACTAGCGGGGGGGCTCAGCAGTATTTT.